Following are 3 T cell receptor beta chains from one sample sequenced in a study of blood T cell repertoires in COVID-19. Method: immunoSEQ multiplex PCR; TCRdb's copy keeps in-frame clones and lacks some. The sample records some 350,000 clones, about 89% being singletons. Sequencing was carried out using peripheral blood. These receptors were obtained from a woman younger than 45 with COVID-19, enrolled during active disease.

The rearrangement joins TRBV4-3 to TRBJ2-1; 11 positions agree with TRBD2. The trim removed 4 bases at V and 6 bases at J, leaving 11 bases unmatched. CDR3 size: 17 residues. From germline, CDR1 is LGHNA and CDR2 YSLEER. CDR3 nucleotide sequence: TGCGCCAGCAGCCTCGCCCGACTAGCGGGACCATCCAATGAGCAGTTCTTC. As protein: CASSLARLAGPSNEQFF.

This chain links TRBV4-3 with TRBJ2-1, with D possibly being TRBD2 (5 bases). The CDR3 length is 17 residues. Trimming cost V 0 bases and J 0 bases, with 12 bases left between them. Germline CDR1 is LGHNA and CDR2 is YSLEER. The CDR3 sequence: CASSQDRLEGSYNEQFF. As DNA, the CDR3 is TGCGCCAGCAGCCAAGATCGGTTAGAGGGCTCCTACAATGAGCAGTTCTTC.

The V call is TRBV9, the J call TRBJ2-1, with 9 bases fitting TRBD2. Germline CDR1 reads SGDLS; CDR2 reads YYNGEE. The CDR3 spans 15 residues. V lost 0 bases to trimming and J lost 10 bases; unmatched junction nucleotides: 8. CDR3: CASSVGSGGTQEQFF. The CDR3 DNA follows: TGTGCCAGCAGCGTAGGTAGCGGGGGTACTCAGGAGCAGTTCTTC.